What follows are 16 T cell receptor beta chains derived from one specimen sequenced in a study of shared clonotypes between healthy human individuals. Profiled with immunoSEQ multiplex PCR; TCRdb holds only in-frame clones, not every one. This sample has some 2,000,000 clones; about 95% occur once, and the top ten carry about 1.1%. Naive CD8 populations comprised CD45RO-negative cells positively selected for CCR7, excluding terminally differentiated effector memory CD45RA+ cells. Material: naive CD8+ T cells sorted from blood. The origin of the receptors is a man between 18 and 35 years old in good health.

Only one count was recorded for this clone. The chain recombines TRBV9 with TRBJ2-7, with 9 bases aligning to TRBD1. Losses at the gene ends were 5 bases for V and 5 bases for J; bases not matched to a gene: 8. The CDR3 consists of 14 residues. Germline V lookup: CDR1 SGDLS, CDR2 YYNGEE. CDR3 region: CASSPGQGGNEQYF. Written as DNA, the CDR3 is TGTGCCAGCAGTCCGGGACAGGGTGGTAACGAGCAGTACTTC. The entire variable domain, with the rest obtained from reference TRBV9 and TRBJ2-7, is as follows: DSGVTQTPKHLITATGQRVTLRCSPRSGDLSVYWYQQSLDQGLQFLIQYYNGEERAKGNILERFSAQQFPDLHSELNLSSLELGDSALYFCASSPGQGGNEQYFGPGTRLTVT.

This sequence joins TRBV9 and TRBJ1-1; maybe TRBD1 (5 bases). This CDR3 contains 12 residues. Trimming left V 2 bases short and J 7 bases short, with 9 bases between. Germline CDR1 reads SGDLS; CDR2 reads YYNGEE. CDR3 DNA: TGTGCCAGCAGCGTTCAGGGTGGTGAAGCTTTCTTT. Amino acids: CASSVQGGEAFF.

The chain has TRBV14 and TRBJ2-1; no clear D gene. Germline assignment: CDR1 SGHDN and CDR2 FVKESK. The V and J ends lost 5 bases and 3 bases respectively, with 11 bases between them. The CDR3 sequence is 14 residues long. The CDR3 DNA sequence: TGTGCCAGCAGCGAAGGGCACTACTACAATGAGCAGTTCTTC. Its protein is CASSEGHYYNEQFF.

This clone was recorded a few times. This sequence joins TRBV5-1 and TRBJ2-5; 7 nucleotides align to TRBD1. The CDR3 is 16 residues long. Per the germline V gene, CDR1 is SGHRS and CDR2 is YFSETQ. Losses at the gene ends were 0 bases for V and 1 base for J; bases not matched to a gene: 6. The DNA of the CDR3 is TGCGCCAGCAGCTTGGGACCCGACAGGGTCCAAGAGACCCAGTACTTC. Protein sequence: CASSLGPDRVQETQYF.

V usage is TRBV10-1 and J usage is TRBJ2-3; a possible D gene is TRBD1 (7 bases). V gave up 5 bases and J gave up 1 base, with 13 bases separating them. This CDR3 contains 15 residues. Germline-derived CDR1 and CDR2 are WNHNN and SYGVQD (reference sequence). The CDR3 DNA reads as TGCGCCAGCAGTCTGGACAGGAGGGGCACAGATACGCAGTATTTT. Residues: CASSLDRRGTDTQYF.

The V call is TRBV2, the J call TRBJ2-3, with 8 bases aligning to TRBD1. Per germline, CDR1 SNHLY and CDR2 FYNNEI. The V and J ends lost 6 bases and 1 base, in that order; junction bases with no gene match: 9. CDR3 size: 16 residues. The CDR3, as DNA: TGTGCCAGCAGCCCAGGGGGCGGGTCCGGCACAGATACGCAGTATTTT. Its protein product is CASSPGGGSGTDTQYF.

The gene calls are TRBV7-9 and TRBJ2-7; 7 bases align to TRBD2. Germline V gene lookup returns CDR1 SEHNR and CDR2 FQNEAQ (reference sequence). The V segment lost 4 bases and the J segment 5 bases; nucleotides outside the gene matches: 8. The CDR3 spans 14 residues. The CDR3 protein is CASSSGLGFDEQYF. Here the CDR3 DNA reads TGTGCCAGCAGCTCTGGACTAGGATTTGACGAGCAGTACTTC.

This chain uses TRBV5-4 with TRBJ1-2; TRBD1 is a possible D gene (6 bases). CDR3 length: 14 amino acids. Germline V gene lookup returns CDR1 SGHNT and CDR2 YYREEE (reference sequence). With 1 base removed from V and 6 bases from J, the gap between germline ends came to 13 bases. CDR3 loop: CASSLSGAGDGYTF. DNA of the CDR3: TGTGCCAGCAGCTTGAGTGGTGCAGGGGATGGCTACACCTTC.

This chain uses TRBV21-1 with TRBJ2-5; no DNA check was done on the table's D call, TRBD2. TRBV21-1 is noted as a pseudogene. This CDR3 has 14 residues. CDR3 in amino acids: CASSKGEGKETQYF. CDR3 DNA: TGTGCCAGCAGCAAAGGGGAGGGAAAAGAGACCCAGTACTTC.

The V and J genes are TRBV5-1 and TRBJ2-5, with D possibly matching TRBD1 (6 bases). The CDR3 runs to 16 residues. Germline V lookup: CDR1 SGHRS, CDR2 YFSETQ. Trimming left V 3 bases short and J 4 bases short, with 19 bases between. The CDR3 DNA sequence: TGCGCCAGCAGCTCTAACTACAGGGATAAAAGAGAGACCCAGTACTTC. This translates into CASSSNYRDKRETQYF.

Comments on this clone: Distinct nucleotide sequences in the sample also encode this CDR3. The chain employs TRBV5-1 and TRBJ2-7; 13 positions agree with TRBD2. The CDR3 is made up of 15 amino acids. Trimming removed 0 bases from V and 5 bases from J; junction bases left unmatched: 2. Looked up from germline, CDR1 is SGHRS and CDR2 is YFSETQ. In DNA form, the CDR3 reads TGCGCCAGCAGCTTGGGGACTAGCGGGAGTCACGAGCAGTACTTC. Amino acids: CASSLGTSGSHEQYF.

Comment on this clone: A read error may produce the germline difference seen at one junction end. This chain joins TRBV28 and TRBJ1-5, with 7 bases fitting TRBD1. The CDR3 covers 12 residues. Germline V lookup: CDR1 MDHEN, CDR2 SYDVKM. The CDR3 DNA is TGTGCCAGCAGTTTAGGGGGTGACAGGGATGTTTTT. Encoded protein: CASSLGGDRDVF.

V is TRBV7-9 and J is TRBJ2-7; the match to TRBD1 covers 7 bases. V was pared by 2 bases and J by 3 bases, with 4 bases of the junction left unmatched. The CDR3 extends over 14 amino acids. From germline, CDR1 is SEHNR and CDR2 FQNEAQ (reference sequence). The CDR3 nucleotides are TGTGCCAGCAGCTTACAGGGGGATTTCTACGAGCAGTACTTC. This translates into CASSLQGDFYEQYF.

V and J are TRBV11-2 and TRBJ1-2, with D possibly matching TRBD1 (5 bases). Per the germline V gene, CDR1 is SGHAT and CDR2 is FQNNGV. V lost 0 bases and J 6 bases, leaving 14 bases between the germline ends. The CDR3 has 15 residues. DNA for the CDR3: TGTGCCAGCAGCTTAGAACGAAGGGGCGCGGATGGCTACACCTTC. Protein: CASSLERRGADGYTF.

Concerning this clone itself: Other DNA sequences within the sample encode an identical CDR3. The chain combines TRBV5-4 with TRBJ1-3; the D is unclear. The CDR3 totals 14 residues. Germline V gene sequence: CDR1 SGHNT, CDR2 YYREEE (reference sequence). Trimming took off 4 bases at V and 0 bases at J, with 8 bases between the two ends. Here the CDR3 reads CASSLWGSGNTIYF. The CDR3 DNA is TGTGCCAGCAGCCTATGGGGCTCTGGAAACACCATATATTTT.

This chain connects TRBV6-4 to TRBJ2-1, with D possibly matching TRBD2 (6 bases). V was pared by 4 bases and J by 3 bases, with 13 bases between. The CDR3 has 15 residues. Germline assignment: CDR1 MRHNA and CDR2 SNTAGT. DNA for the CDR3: TGTGCCAGCAGTGCCGGGGGAGGATACTACAATGAGCAGTTCTTC. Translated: CASSAGGGYYNEQFF.